Given below is one T cell receptor beta chain in context. Extracted RNA was reverse transcribed into cDNA, the sequencing template. Some clones are missing from TCRdb's copy, which holds only in-frame ones; the method was immunoSEQ multiplex PCR. Of around 190,000 clones listed, around three fifths are singletons. This record belongs to a study of CD8+ T cells in alopecia areata. The CDR3 extends over 16 amino acids. Germline CDR1 SGHAT, CDR2 FQNNGV. Trimming left V 5 bases short and J 2 bases short, with 13 bases between. The gene calls are TRBV11-2 and TRBJ2-6; D might be TRBD1 or TRBD2, each matching 6 bases. Source material: CD8+ T cells sorted from blood. The origin of this receptor is a human donor in good health. The CDR3 spells CASSPGARAGANVLTF. The DNA for the CDR3 is TGTGCCAGCAGCCCGGGGGCCAGGGCTGGGGCCAACGTCCTGACTTTC.